This T cell receptor (beta chain) is drawn from a study of blood T cell repertoires in COVID-19. Study details: Acute and convalescent COVID-19 samples came from the United States, Italy and Spain. The analysed material was cDNA or gDNA that came from T cells, B-cell-depleted T cells, or PBMCs.

This CDR3 comprises 13 residues. The germline gives CDR1 SNHLY, CDR2 FYNNEI. Trimming shortened V by 7 bases and J by 9 bases, and 16 bases separated the two germline ends. Only in-frame clones appear in the TCRdb table, and some are missing; sequencing was by immunoSEQ multiplex PCR. Here the sample spans about 200,000 clones, around nine tenths being singletons. This receptor was taken from a man between 40 and 49 years old with active or convalescent COVID-19. The rearrangement joins TRBV2 to TRBJ2-1; weak D call: TRBD1 (6 bases). The specimen was peripheral blood. The CDR3 nucleotides read TGTGCCAGCATTGAGCAGGGGAAAGGTGAGCAGTTCTTC. It encodes CASIEQGKGEQFF. Full variable domain (outside the CDR3, taken from reference TRBV2 and TRBJ2-1): EPEVTQTPSHQVTQMGQEVILRCVPISNHLYFYWYRQILGQKVEFLVSFYNNEISEKSEIFDDQFSVERPDGSNFTLKIRSTKLEDSAMYFCASIEQGKGEQFFGPGTRLTVL.